Below are 28 T cell receptor beta chains sequenced from a single sample in a study of cytomegalovirus exposure and HLA in healthy donors. Vbeta (60) and Jbeta (13) primers were used in the PCR. Assay: immunoSEQ multiplex PCR; the TCRdb copy retains only in-frame clones and omits some. Among 92,000 or so clones listed, about two thirds were seen once. Sequenced sample: PBMCs. Receptors were obtained from a woman in her fifties or sixties in good health and CMV-seropositive.

The chain joins TRBV6-5 to TRBJ1-1; possibly TRBD1 for D (5 bases). Germline CDR1 is MNHEY and CDR2 is SVGAGI. The CDR3 is 15 amino acids. V was shortened by 6 bases and J by 3 bases, with 17 bases between the two germline ends. The CDR3 DNA is TGTGCCAGCAGACGTTTAACAGGCGGGGACACTGAAGCTTTCTTT. It is translated as CASRRLTGGDTEAFF.

This chain joins TRBV21-1 and TRBJ1-1; TRBD1 was called by the table and not checked on the DNA. TRBV21-1 is classified as a pseudogene. This CDR3 has 16 residues. The CDR3, as DNA: TGTGCCAGCAGCAAAAAATCGGACAGGAGGTCCTTTGAAGCTTTCTTT. This codes for CASSKKSDRRSFEAFF.

This chain connects TRBV10-1 to TRBJ2-2; 7 bases align to TRBD1. The CDR3 covers 16 residues. The J segment lost 1 base and the V segment lost 5 bases, leaving 7 bases of the junction unmatched. Germline V gene lookup returns CDR1 WNHNN and CDR2 SYGVQD (reference sequence). Here the CDR3 reads CASSPPGTENTGELFF. CDR3 DNA: TGCGCCAGCAGTCCCCCCGGGACAGAGAACACCGGGGAGCTGTTTTTT.

The J gene is TRBJ1-3, the V gene TRBV11-2; no definite D call. The V gene lost 3 bases and the J gene lost 0 bases, with 6 bases spanning the gap. Germline CDR1 is SGHAT and CDR2 is FQNNGV. The CDR3 is made up of 14 amino acids. The CDR3 DNA sequence: TGTGCCAGCAGCTTCAAGAGCTCTGGAAACACCATATATTTT. Protein sequence: CASSFKSSGNTIYF.

The J gene is TRBJ2-7, the V gene TRBV7-8; 12 bases are shared with TRBD2. Germline V gene sequence: CDR1 SGHVS, CDR2 FQNEAQ. The CDR3 totals 15 residues. Trimming removed 4 bases from V and 4 bases from J; junction bases left unmatched: 5. The CDR3 region has the DNA TGTGCCAGCAGCTCCCTAGCGGGGGGGCGGTACGAGCAGTACTTC. Protein: CASSSLAGGRYEQYF. Full variable domain (rest looked up from reference TRBV7-8 and TRBJ2-7): GAGVSQSPRYKVAKRGQDVALRCDPISGHVSLFWYQQALGQGPEFLTYFQNEAQLDKSGLPSDRFFAERPEGSVSTLKIQRTQQEDSAVYLCASSSLAGGRYEQYFGPGTRLTVT.

This chain links TRBV5-5 with TRBJ2-5, with D hard to call. V lost 1 base to trimming and J lost 5 bases, with 6 bases between them. Per the germline V gene, CDR1 is SGHKS and CDR2 is YYEKEE (reference sequence). The CDR3 loop spans 12 amino acids. The CDR3 DNA reads as TGTGCCAGCAGCTTGTTTGCGGAGACCCAGTACTTC. This codes for CASSLFAETQYF.

This clone showed up just once. J is TRBJ2-2 and V is TRBV5-4; TRBD2 matches 10 bases. CDR1 and CDR2 (germline): SGHNT, YYREEE (reference sequence). The CDR3 loop spans 17 amino acids. The junction had 14 bases not matched to a gene; V was cut back by 6 bases and J by 6 bases. The CDR3 reads CASTRSGGADGAGELFF. For the CDR3, the DNA is TGTGCCAGCACGAGAAGCGGGGGGGCCGATGGGGCCGGGGAGCTGTTTTTT. The full variable domain, completed using reference TRBV5-4 and TRBJ2-2, is ETGVTQSPTHLIKTRGQQVTLRCSSQSGHNTVSWYQQALGQGPQFIFQYYREEENGRGNFPPRFSGLQFPNYSSELNVNALELDDSALYLCASTRSGGADGAGELFFGEGSRLTVL.

This clone was counted once. This chain joins TRBV5-4 and TRBJ2-1; TRBD1 might be the D (5 bases). Germline values: CDR1 SGHNT, CDR2 YYREEE (reference sequence). The CDR3 has 16 amino acids. The V end was cut by 0 bases, the J end by 7 bases, with 17 bases between. In nucleotides, the CDR3 is TGTGCCAGCAGCTTGGTGCCAGGGCGCGTGCTAAATGAGCAGTTCTTC. Translating gives CASSLVPGRVLNEQFF.

This clone turned up a few times. V usage is TRBV29-1 and J usage is TRBJ2-4; 9 bases align to TRBD1. Per the germline V gene, CDR1 is SQVTM and CDR2 is ANQGSEA. This CDR3 spans 13 amino acids. Trimming at V came to 7 bases and at J to 7 bases, leaving 8 bases not matched to a gene. CDR3 sequence: CSAEQGAGNIQYF. DNA for the CDR3: TGCAGCGCCGAACAGGGGGCGGGCAACATTCAGTACTTC.

The chain's CDR3 is CASSPNTGGEQYF. CDR3 sequence (DNA): TGTGCCAGCAGCCCGAATACAGGTGGCGAGCAGTACTTC. This rearrangement joins TRBV7-6 to TRBJ2-7; D possibly corresponds to TRBD1 (5 bases). CDR1 and CDR2 from the germline V gene are SGHVS and FNYEAQ. The CDR3 length is 13 residues. V gave up 5 bases and J gave up 6 bases, with 14 bases separating them.

CDR3 protein: CSVSLGQGVYGNTIYF. CDR3 coding DNA: TGCAGCGTTTCTCTAGGACAGGGCGTTTATGGAAACACCATATATTTT. The chain employs TRBV29-1 and TRBJ1-3, with TRBD1 matching 8 bases. Germline assignment: CDR1 SQVTM and CDR2 ANQGSEA. This CDR3 spans 16 amino acids. Trimming cost V 5 bases and J 3 bases; bases outside gene matches: 12.

The chain employs TRBV5-1 and TRBJ2-5, with TRBD2 identical over 14 bases. There are 18 residues in the CDR3. The germline V gene encodes CDR1 SGHRS and CDR2 YFSETQ. V lost 0 bases and J lost 2; bases outside the gene matches: 6. CDR3 residues: CASSLAGTSGGLQETQYF. The CDR3 DNA reads TGCGCCAGCAGCTTGGCCGGGACTAGCGGGGGTTTACAAGAGACCCAGTACTTC.

The rearrangement links TRBV30 to TRBJ2-7, with 10 nucleotides matching TRBD2. The CDR3 contains 16 residues. V shed 3 bases and J 3 bases; nucleotides not matched to a gene: 11. Germline V lookup: CDR1 GTSNPN, CDR2 SVGIG (reference sequence). The CDR3 region is CAWSLAGGPKIYEQYF. CDR3 DNA: TGTGCCTGGAGCTTAGCGGGGGGTCCCAAGATCTACGAGCAGTACTTC.

Of note for this clone: The junction differs from germline at one of its ends, possibly a read error. The J gene is TRBJ2-1, the V gene TRBV7-9; D may be TRBD1 (6 bases). The V gene's germline CDR1 is SEHNR and CDR2 FQNEAQ (reference sequence). The CDR3 runs to 16 residues. The DNA for the CDR3 is TGTTCCAGCAGCTCCCTGGGGGCTGCAGTCTACAATGAGCAGTTCTTC. This codes for CSSSSLGAAVYNEQFF.

This clone has just a few counts. This chain joins TRBV28 and TRBJ2-7; TRBD2 might be the D (5 bases). V was shortened by 2 bases and J by 2 bases, with 13 bases between the two germline ends. The germline V gene has CDR1 MDHEN and CDR2 SYDVKM. This CDR3 is built from 15 residues. CDR3 nucleotides: TGTGCCAGCAGTTTAACGGGAATCGCGGCCTACGAGCAGTACTTC. The encoded protein is CASSLTGIAAYEQYF.

This clone appeared a few times. This chain joins TRBV11-2 and TRBJ2-1; D might be TRBD2 (6 bases). The CDR3 has 13 residues. The germline V and J ends were trimmed by 5 bases and 3 bases, with 8 bases remaining between them. The germline V gene encodes CDR1 SGHAT and CDR2 FQNNGV. CDR3 in amino acids: CASSQGLYNEQFF. CDR3 nucleotides: TGTGCCAGCAGCCAGGGACTCTACAATGAGCAGTTCTTC.

V and J are TRBV15 and TRBJ2-1; 7 bases agree with TRBD2. V gave up 2 bases and J gave up 4 bases; unmatched junction bases: 8. This CDR3 comprises 16 residues. CDR1 is LNHNV and CDR2 is YYDKDF in the germline V gene (reference sequence). The CDR3 DNA is TGTGCCACCAGCAGAACCTGGGGGAGGGGTTACAATGAGCAGTTCTTC. It specifies CATSRTWGRGYNEQFF.

This clone appeared a few times. This chain uses TRBV6-5 with TRBJ1-1, with a tentative D call TRBD1 (5 bases). From germline, CDR1 is MNHEY and CDR2 SVGAGI. The CDR3 spans 15 residues. Trimming took off 0 bases at V and 1 base at J, with 9 bases between the two ends. DNA of the CDR3: TGTGCCAGCAGTTACTCGGGGCAGGGGAACACTGAAGCTTTCTTT. This gives the protein CASSYSGQGNTEAFF.

This clone was observed a handful of times. This chain joins TRBV7-9 and TRBJ1-2; 7 bases fit TRBD1. J was trimmed by 4 bases and V by 5 bases; bases with no gene match: 13. In germline, CDR1 is SEHNR, CDR2 FQNEAQ (reference sequence). The CDR3 spans 16 residues. Here the CDR3 reads CASSVWTGGLSYGYTF. In nucleotides, the CDR3 is TGTGCCAGCAGCGTTTGGACAGGAGGATTGAGCTATGGCTACACCTTC.

A remark on this clone: The junction departs from the called germline gene at one end, perhaps through a read error. The chain joins TRBV7-9 to TRBJ1-2; 10 positions agree with TRBD1. The CDR3 sequence is 14 residues long. The germline V gene has CDR1 SEHNR and CDR2 FQNEAQ (reference sequence). The CDR3: CSSSPPGQGYGYTF. The CDR3 DNA reads as TGTTCCAGCAGCCCACCGGGACAGGGGTATGGCTACACCTTC.

This rearrangement joins TRBV28 to TRBJ2-7, with D possibly being TRBD1 (6 bases). Germline-derived CDR1 and CDR2 are MDHEN and SYDVKM. The V and J ends lost 2 bases and 3 bases respectively, with 17 bases between them. This CDR3 has 16 residues. The CDR3 loop reads CASSLDRPSLDYEQYF. DNA for the CDR3: TGTGCCAGCAGTTTAGACAGGCCATCCCTTGACTACGAGCAGTACTTC.

Only one count was recorded for this clone. The J gene is TRBJ2-6, the V gene TRBV7-5; TRBD1 reflects the table's D call only, with no check against the DNA. TRBV7-5 is an annotated pseudogene. The CDR3 contains 18 residues. The CDR3 DNA reads as TGTGTCAGAAGCTGGAACAGGGCCTCAGTCTCTGGGGCCAACGTCCTGACTTTC. Its translation is CVRSWNRASVSGANVLTF.

The V gene is TRBV5-1, the J gene TRBJ2-7; a weak D match, TRBD2 (7 bases). With 0 bases removed from V and 4 bases from J, the gap between germline ends came to 17 bases. From germline, CDR1 is SGHRS and CDR2 YFSETQ. The CDR3 covers 16 residues. The chain's CDR3 is CASSLDPTGGPYEQYF. The CDR3 DNA is TGCGCCAGCAGCTTGGACCCGACGGGGGGCCCTTACGAGCAGTACTTC.

J is TRBJ1-4 and V is TRBV6-5, with 8 nucleotides matching TRBD1. Germline trimming cut 2 bases from V and 10 bases from J; bases unmatched to any gene: 6. The CDR3 loop spans 14 amino acids. In germline, CDR1 is MNHEY, CDR2 SVGAGI. In DNA, the CDR3 is TGTGCCAGCAGTTACGGACAGGGTGATGGAAAACTGTTTTTT. Residues: CASSYGQGDGKLFF.

This clone has a handful of counts. CDR3 residues: CASSEQGEDQPQHF. The CDR3 bases are TGTGCCAGCAGTGAACAGGGGGAGGATCAGCCCCAGCATTTT. V is TRBV2 and J is TRBJ1-5, with 7 bases fitting TRBD1. This CDR3 comprises 14 residues. V was pared by 2 bases and J by 5 bases, with 3 bases of the junction left unmatched. CDR1 and CDR2 from the germline V gene are SNHLY and FYNNEI. The full variable domain, its missing parts supplied by reference TRBV2 and TRBJ1-5, is EPEVTQTPSHQVTQMGQEVILRCVPISNHLYFYWYRQILGQKVEFLVSFYNNEISEKSEIFDDQFSVERPDGSNFTLKIRSTKLEDSAMYFCASSEQGEDQPQHFGDGTRLSIL.

The V and J genes are TRBV19 and TRBJ1-1, with 8 bases aligning to TRBD1. CDR1 is LNHDA and CDR2 is SQIVND in the germline V gene (reference sequence). This CDR3 is 12 amino acids long. Losses at the gene ends were 5 bases for V and 8 bases for J; bases not matched to a gene: 4. The CDR3 sequence is CASSFRDREAFF. The CDR3 DNA is TGTGCCAGTAGTTTCCGGGACAGGGAAGCTTTCTTT.

The chain recombines TRBV6-1 with TRBJ1-5, with TRBD1 as a possible D gene (5 bases). The CDR3 covers 14 residues. Germline V lookup: CDR1 MNHNS, CDR2 SASEGT. The germline V and J ends were trimmed by 2 bases and 4 bases, with 9 bases remaining between them. The CDR3 protein is CASSEFPGNQPQHF. CDR3 sequence (DNA): TGTGCCAGCAGTGAATTTCCAGGGAATCAGCCCCAGCATTTT.

The chain joins TRBV5-1 to TRBJ1-2; 9 nucleotides match TRBD1. This CDR3 is built from 12 residues. J gave up 7 bases and V 4 bases, and 2 bases lay outside the gene matches. Per germline, CDR1 SGHRS and CDR2 YFSETQ. CDR3 coding DNA: TGCGCCAGCAGCGGGACAGGGTTTGGCTACACCTTC. Protein: CASSGTGFGYTF.